Following are 17 T cell receptor beta chains from one sample sequenced in a study of blood T cells in healthy people across ages. PCR was performed a second time for about 6 to 12 cycles using a sample-barcoded 5' primer and a J-beta primer mix. TCRdb redid the calling of the 5' RACE reads with MiXCR, one entry per CDR3 protein. Of 700,000 to 850,000 distinct CDR3 sequences listed, 40% to 65% are singletons. The sequencing input was blood. The source is a man older than 75 in good health.

The chain joins TRBV27 to TRBJ2-5; D is ambiguous. This CDR3 contains 16 residues. Trimming pared 2 bases from V and 0 bases from J, leaving 13 bases between. The germline V gene has CDR1 MNHEY and CDR2 SMNVEV (reference sequence). The CDR3 DNA sequence: TGTGCCAGCAGTTTAGGGCGTGGGTCGTACCAAGAGACCCAGTACTTC. Its protein is CASSLGRGSYQETQYF.

The chain links TRBV14 to TRBJ2-1; 8 bases line up with TRBD2. V lost 4 bases, J lost 9 bases, and 11 bases stayed unmatched. Germline CDR1 SGHDN, CDR2 FVKESK. There are 15 residues in the CDR3. CDR3 sequence reads: CASSPGRDWVSEQFF. The CDR3 bases are TGTGCCAGCAGCCCCGGGAGGGACTGGGTCAGTGAGCAGTTCTTC.

The chain joins TRBV15 to TRBJ2-1; possibly TRBD1 or TRBD2 for D (5 bases each). The CDR3 length is 17 residues. Germline V lookup: CDR1 LNHNV, CDR2 YYDKDF (reference sequence). Trimming shortened V by 5 bases and J by 3 bases, and 20 bases separated the two germline ends. The CDR3 protein is CATSHRSWGRSYNEQFF. The CDR3 nucleotides are TGTGCCACCAGCCACCGTTCCTGGGGGAGAAGCTACAATGAGCAGTTCTTC.

Only one count was recorded for this clonotype. The chain employs TRBV7-2 and TRBJ2-3; perhaps TRBD1 as D (6 bases). CDR1 is SGHTA and CDR2 is FQGNSA in the germline V gene. This CDR3 comprises 12 residues. V was cut by 5 bases and J by 14 bases, with 17 bases left in between. CDR3 sequence (DNA): TGTGCCAGCAGCCCCACGGACAGAGACGCGTATTTT. This gives the protein CASSPTDRDAYF.

CDR3 protein: CASSQGRGETQFF. In DNA, the CDR3 is TGTGCCAGCAGCCAAGGGAGGGGAGAGACCCAGTTCTTC. This chain links TRBV3-1 with TRBJ2-1, with D tentatively TRBD2 (6 bases). This CDR3 spans 13 amino acids. V lost 1 base and J 13 bases, leaving 14 bases between the germline ends. CDR1 is LGHDT, CDR2 YNNKEL, per germline (reference sequence).

In its sample, this clonotype was seen a few times. The CDR3 sequence is CASSERGTGAVEQYF. CDR3 DNA: TGTGCCAGCAGTGAACGCGGGACAGGGGCTGTCGAGCAGTACTTC. This sequence joins TRBV2 and TRBJ2-7; 10 bases are a match to TRBD1. The CDR3 has 15 amino acids. V dropped 2 bases and J dropped 6; count of bases not matched to a gene: 7. Germline V gives CDR1 SNHLY, CDR2 FYNNEI.

A few counts support this clonotype. The chain recombines TRBV29-1 with TRBJ2-1, with D hard to call. Germline V lookup: CDR1 SQVTM, CDR2 ANQGSEA. V shed 3 bases and J shed 0 bases, with 12 bases lying between them. The CDR3 totals 15 residues. The CDR3 DNA sequence: TGCAGCGTTGATGGTGACGCCAGCTCCTACAATGAGCAGTTCTTC. Amino acid sequence: CSVDGDASSYNEQFF.

The J gene is TRBJ2-6, the V gene TRBV6-2 or TRBV6-3; D is undetermined. V was clipped by 2 bases and J by 2 bases, with 13 bases between them. CDR3 length: 17 amino acids. The germline gives CDR1 MNHEY, CDR2 SVGEGT. CDR3 bases: TGTGCCAGCAGTTACATGGATTTCTTTACTGGGGCCAACGTCCTGACTTTC. Amino acids: CASSYMDFFTGANVLTF.

This chain connects TRBV20-1 to TRBJ2-5; D gene uncertain. Trimming removed 6 bases at V and 11 bases at J, with 22 bases between. CDR3 length equals 13 residues. Germline loops: CDR1 DFQATT, CDR2 SNEGSKA (reference sequence). CDR3 sequence (DNA): TGCAGTGCCCCCGCCCAGCTAAACAATGAGCAGTACTTC. Translating gives CSAPAQLNNEQYF.

The chain joins TRBV7-2 to TRBJ2-4, with TRBD2 matching over 14 bases. Trimming at V came to 5 bases and at J to 8 bases, leaving 11 bases not matched to a gene. The CDR3 sequence is 17 residues long. Germline values: CDR1 SGHTA, CDR2 FQGNSA. The CDR3 bases are TGTGCCAGCAGCCCCCGGACTAGCGGGAGGCGCAGGGACATTCAGTACTTC. This sequence encodes CASSPRTSGRRRDIQYF. Full variable domain (missing parts from reference TRBV7-2 and TRBJ2-4): GAGVSQSPSNKVTEKGKDVELRCDPISGHTALYWYRQSLGQGLEFLIYFQGNSAPDKSGLPSDRFSAERTGGSVSTLTIQRTQQEDSAVYLCASSPRTSGRRRDIQYFGAGTRLSVL.

In regard to this clonotype: One junction end does not reproduce the germline sequence, and a read error may be involved. The gene calls are TRBV3-1 and TRBJ2-1; 12 nucleotides align to TRBD2. This CDR3 spans 15 amino acids. Germline CDR1 reads LGHDT; CDR2 reads YNNKEL (reference sequence). The CDR3 spells CANSQELAGGNEQFF. CDR3 coding DNA: TGTGCCAACAGCCAAGAACTAGCGGGGGGCAATGAGCAGTTCTTC.

The genes are TRBV7-9 and TRBJ2-7; D unclear. Germline V gives CDR1 SEHNR, CDR2 FQNEAQ (reference sequence). The CDR3 spans 15 residues. Trimming pared 5 bases from V and 2 bases from J, leaving 16 bases between. Here the CDR3 reads CASSRAGPAAYEQYF. For the CDR3, the DNA is TGTGCCAGCAGCCGCGCCGGCCCGGCTGCCTACGAGCAGTACTTC.

The chain is built from TRBV20-1 and TRBJ2-7; no firm D call. Trimming left V 3 bases short and J 3 bases short, with 15 bases between. The CDR3 totals 14 residues. In germline, CDR1 is DFQATT, CDR2 SNEGSKA (reference sequence). CDR3 in amino acids: CSARGYEQFYEQYF. In DNA, the CDR3 is TGCAGTGCTAGGGGTTACGAACAATTCTACGAGCAGTACTTC.

This clonotype has a handful of counts. The chain links TRBV29-1 to TRBJ2-7; no clear D gene. This CDR3 is 11 amino acids long. V was shortened by 4 bases and J by 2 bases, with 6 bases between the two germline ends. Germline CDR1 SQVTM, CDR2 ANQGSEA. The CDR3 region has the DNA TGCAGCGTTGTAGTCGCCTACGAGCAGTACTTC. The encoded protein is CSVVVAYEQYF.

The rearrangement links TRBV5-1 to TRBJ1-6; the match to TRBD1 covers 7 bases. In germline, CDR1 is SGHRS, CDR2 YFSETQ. This CDR3 is 13 amino acids long. The V gene end was trimmed by 4 bases and the J gene end by 9 bases; junction bases not matched to a gene: 4. In nucleotides, the CDR3 is TGCGCCAGCAGCGTGGGGGACAGTTCACCCCTCCACTTT. Its translation: CASSVGDSSPLHF.

Details on this clonotype: One junction end disagrees with the germline gene, perhaps due to a read error. The rearrangement links TRBV29-1 to TRBJ2-7, with D uncertain. The J call may be faulty, since TRBJ2-5 better matches the DNA end. CDR1 and CDR2 from the germline V gene are SQVTM and ANQGSEA. The length of the CDR3 is 12 residues. The CDR3 DNA follows: TGCAGCGTTGCTCAAACCCAAGGGACCCAGTACTTC. Residues: CSVAQTQGTQYF.

The chain carries TRBV7-2 and TRBJ2-7; 14 nucleotides match TRBD2. The V gene's germline CDR1 is SGHTA and CDR2 FQGNSA. Germline trimming cut 0 bases from V and 4 bases from J; bases unmatched to any gene: 5. The CDR3 sequence is 17 residues long. CDR3 amino acids: CASSLARGLAGEYEQYF. CDR3 nucleotide sequence: TGTGCCAGCAGCTTAGCGAGGGGACTAGCGGGGGAATACGAGCAGTACTTC.